The sequence of this T cell receptor beta chain was determined in a study of T-cell reconstitution after alpha-beta-depleted transplantation in children. Preparation of the TCRbeta library was carried out with unique molecular identifiers. TCRdb reanalysed the PCR reads using MiXCR and keeps one entry per CDR3 protein. Among a few hundred thousand distinct CDR3 sequences listed, roughly a quarter were seen once. This clonotype was picked up a small number of times. The receptor was isolated from a girl aged 2 to 10 with Fanconi anemia, due to receive a stem cell transplant. The sample here was PBMCs, taken before TCRalphabeta/CD19-depleted stem cell transplant.

CDR3 protein: CASSLYSGSQETQYF. The CDR3 DNA follows: TGTGCCAGCAGCTTATATAGCGGGAGCCAAGAGACCCAGTACTTC. The chain links TRBV7-7 to TRBJ2-5; TRBD2 matches at 9 bases. The CDR3 extends over 15 amino acids. V lost 2 bases, J lost 1 base, and 2 bases stayed unmatched. Germline loops: CDR1 SSHAT, CDR2 FNYEAQ (reference sequence).